This record concerns one T cell receptor (beta chain) sequence. Its antigen is undetermined. These patients, aged 18 to 65, had recently diagnosed hyperthyroidism lasting under 2 months. Each 10 ml fresh peripheral blood draw supplied the PBMCs. This CDR3 has 14 residues. Germline assignment: CDR1 DFQATT and CDR2 SNEGSKA (reference sequence). The V gene lost 6 bases and the J gene lost 7 bases, with 19 bases spanning the gap. Using RNA transcripts as the source, TCR beta CDR3 regions were amplified. First-round RT-PCR of the TCR CDR3 relied on the HTBI primer set. TCRdb ran MiXCR on the multiplex PCR reads and lists one entry per CDR3 protein. In the table there are nearly 750,000 distinct CDR3 sequences, just over 35% of which are singletons. This sample was included in a study of T cells in Graves' hyperthyroidism and ophthalmopathy. The study, taken as a whole, reports: A model built on 13 V-J features separated ophthalmopathy from stable hyperthyroidism. Blood held most thyroid clonotypes expanded above 0.001 frequency.

The genes are TRBV20-1 and TRBJ1-5; D perhaps matches TRBD1 (5 bases). Sequenced input: blood. The sequence came from a woman between 40 and 50 years old with Graves' hyperthyroidism. This chain's CDR3 is CSARGGRGDQPQHF. The CDR3 DNA follows: TGCAGTGCGCGCGGTGGGCGGGGGGACCAGCCCCAGCATTTT.